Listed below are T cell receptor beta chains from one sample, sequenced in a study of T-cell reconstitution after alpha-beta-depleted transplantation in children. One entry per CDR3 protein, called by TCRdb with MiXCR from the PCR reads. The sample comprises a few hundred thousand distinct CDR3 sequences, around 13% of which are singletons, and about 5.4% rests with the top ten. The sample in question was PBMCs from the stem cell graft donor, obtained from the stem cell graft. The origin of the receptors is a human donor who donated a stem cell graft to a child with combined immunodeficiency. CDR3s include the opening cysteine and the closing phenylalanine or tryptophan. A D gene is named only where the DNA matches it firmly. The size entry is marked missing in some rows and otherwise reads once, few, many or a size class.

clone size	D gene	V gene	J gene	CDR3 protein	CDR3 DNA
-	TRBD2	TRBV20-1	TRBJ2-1	CSAASGLAGTSSYNEQFF	TGCAGTGCTGCTTCGGGACTAGCGGGGACGAGCTCCTACAATGAGCAGTTCTTC
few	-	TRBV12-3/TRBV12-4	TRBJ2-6	CASRSTAGANVLTF	TGTGCCAGCAGATCGACCGCAGGGGCCAACGTCCTGACTTTC
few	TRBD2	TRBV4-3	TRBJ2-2	CASSQYLLAGRSGELFF	TGCGCCAGCAGCCAGTACCTACTAGCGGGTCGGTCCGGGGAGCTGTTTTTT
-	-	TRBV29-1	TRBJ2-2	CSVENVNTGELFF	TGCAGCGTTGAAAACGTTAACACCGGGGAGCTGTTTTTT
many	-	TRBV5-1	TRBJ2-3	CASRPTDSSTDTQYF	TGCGCCAGCAGACCCACGGATTCTAGCACAGATACGCAGTATTTT
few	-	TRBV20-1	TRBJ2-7	CSASWGTISPYEQYF	TGCAGTGCTAGCTGGGGGACCATCTCCCCCTACGAGCAGTACTTC
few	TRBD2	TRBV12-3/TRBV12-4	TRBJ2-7	CASSLISGGYEQYF	TGTGCCAGCAGTTTGATTAGCGGGGGGTACGAGCAGTACTTC
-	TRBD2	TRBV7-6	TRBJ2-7	CASSHGLAGGDEQYF	TGTGCCAGCAGCCACGGACTAGCGGGGGGGGACGAGCAGTACTTC
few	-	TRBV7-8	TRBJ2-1	CASSLKYTLGFF	TGTGCCAGCAGCTTAAAGTACACCCTCGGGTTCTTC
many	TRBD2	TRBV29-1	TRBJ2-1	CSVSGTRDVEQFF	TGCAGCGTCTCCGGGACTAGGGACGTTGAGCAGTTCTTC
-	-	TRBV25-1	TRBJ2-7	CASSDRGRSYEQYF	TGTGCCAGCAGTGACAGGGGACGCTCCTACGAGCAGTACTTC
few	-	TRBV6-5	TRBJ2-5	CASSYSPLTGETQYF	TGTGCCAGCAGTTACTCCCCTCTAACGGGGGAGACCCAGTACTTC
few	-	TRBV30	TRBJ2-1	CAWSVRDEQFF	TGTGCCTGGAGTGTAAGGGATGAGCAGTTCTTC
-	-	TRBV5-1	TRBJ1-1	CASSFGTRQLTEAFF	TGCGCCAGCAGCTTCGGGACCCGGCAGTTGACTGAAGCTTTCTTT
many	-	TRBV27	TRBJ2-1	CASSPIVGGNEQFF	TGTGCCAGCAGTCCCATTGTGGGGGGCAATGAGCAGTTCTTC
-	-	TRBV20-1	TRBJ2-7	CSARDRKSYEQYF	TGCAGTGCTAGAGATCGGAAATCCTACGAGCAGTACTTC
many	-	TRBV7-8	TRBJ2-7	CASNTGGAYEQYF	TGTGCCAGCAACACGGGGGGCGCGTACGAGCAGTACTTC